The 28 T cell receptor beta chains below were found in one sample sequenced in a study of cytomegalovirus exposure and HLA in healthy donors (dated by TCRdb to the late 2010s). The library was generated by the immunoSEQ multiplex PCR assay. A mixture of 60 forward primers for TCR Vbeta segments and 13 reverse primers for TCR Jbeta segments was used in the multiplex PCR. The immuneACCESS repertoire file appears here via TCRdb, limited to in-frame rearrangements. These files lack a portion of the clones; in checked studies, under half of the deficit traces to unresolved V genes, and the cause of the others is not known. Counted in this sample were around 150,000 clones; about 76% of them appeared once. The ten largest clones represent about 7.4% of the sample. Material: PBMCs. The receptors derive from a male donor in good health and CMV-seropositive.

This chain links TRBV5-1 with TRBJ1-1; D gene ambiguous. V shed 0 bases and J shed 6 bases, with 12 bases lying between them. Germline V gene lookup returns CDR1 SGHRS and CDR2 YFSETQ. There are 14 residues in the CDR3. CDR3 sequence reads: CASSLEGQRAEAFF. CDR3 nucleotides: TGCGCCAGCAGCTTGGAAGGGCAGAGGGCTGAAGCTTTCTTT.

V usage is TRBV27 and J usage is TRBJ2-3, with D possibly being TRBD1 (5 bases). The CDR3 is 15 amino acids. Between the trimmed V and J ends, which lost 0 bases and 3 bases, there was a span of 10 bases. Germline assignment: CDR1 MNHEY and CDR2 SMNVEV (reference sequence). CDR3 nucleotide sequence: TGTGCCAGCAGTTTATCGCAGGGAAGAACAGATACGCAGTATTTT. This translates into CASSLSQGRTDTQYF.

V and J are TRBV7-9 and TRBJ2-5; a possible D gene is TRBD1 (6 bases). Germline V gives CDR1 SEHNR, CDR2 FQNEAQ (reference sequence). CDR3 length: 13 amino acids. The germline V and J ends were trimmed by 4 bases and 5 bases, with 11 bases remaining between them. The CDR3 here is CASSSGAVETQYF. CDR3 sequence (DNA): TGTGCCAGCAGCTCAGGGGCCGTGGAGACCCAGTACTTC.

CDR3 coding DNA: TGTGCCAGCAGTGTGGAGCGGGGGGGCCAAGAGACCCAGTACTTC. Its translation is CASSVERGGQETQYF. This sequence joins TRBV2 and TRBJ2-5, with 10 nucleotides matching TRBD2. The CDR3 length is 15 residues. Trimming cost V 4 bases and J 1 base; bases outside gene matches: 3. Germline CDR1 and CDR2: SNHLY and FYNNEI.

As DNA, the CDR3 is TGTGCCAGCAGTGAGGAGGGGCACCTTCCTTACGAGCAGTACTTC. Translated: CASSEEGHLPYEQYF. J is TRBJ2-7 and V is TRBV2, with D tentatively TRBD2 (6 bases). This CDR3 spans 15 amino acids. The germline V gene encodes CDR1 SNHLY and CDR2 FYNNEI. V gave up 3 bases and J gave up 4 bases, with 16 bases separating them.

The genes are TRBV2 and TRBJ2-5; 13 bases line up with TRBD2. The assigned J gene may be wrong: the sequence end matches TRBJ2-7 better. This CDR3 comprises 18 residues. Germline lookup yields CDR1 SNHLY and CDR2 FYNNEI. As DNA, the CDR3 is TGTGCCAGCAGCCCGGGACTAGCGGGGCCAAGGAGCTCCTACGAGCAGTACTTC. Protein product: CASSPGLAGPRSSYEQYF.

The V and J genes are TRBV5-6 and TRBJ2-3; maybe TRBD1 (5 bases). Trimming removed 5 bases from V and 5 bases from J, with 30 bases in between. There are 19 residues in the CDR3. CDR1 and CDR2 (germline): SGHDT, YYEEEE. CDR3 sequence reads: CASSSDDLNIRGRRDTQYF. As DNA, the CDR3 is TGTGCCAGCAGTTCCGACGACTTAAACATTAGGGGCCGTCGAGATACGCAGTATTTT.

The V gene is TRBV13, the J gene TRBJ2-7; TRBD1 matches 9 bases. The length of the CDR3 is 14 residues. The ends lost 8 bases at V and 4 bases at J; junction bases unmatched: 9. The germline gives CDR1 PRHDT, CDR2 FYEKMQ (reference sequence). Written as DNA, the CDR3 is TGTGCCAGCCAAAATCCGGGACAGGGATACGAGCAGTACTTC. Its translation: CASQNPGQGYEQYF.

This sequence joins TRBV30 and TRBJ1-1; D gene ambiguous. CDR3 length: 12 amino acids. Trimming took off 2 bases at V and 10 bases at J, with 14 bases between the two ends. The germline gives CDR1 GTSNPN, CDR2 SVGIG (reference sequence). CDR3 in amino acids: CAWSITSSGAFF. The CDR3 nucleotides read TGTGCCTGGAGTATTACCAGTTCAGGAGCTTTCTTT.

The gene calls are TRBV2 and TRBJ1-3, with 7 nucleotides matching TRBD1. With 3 bases clipped from V and 7 bases from J, the junction kept 12 bases outside the gene matches. Germline-derived CDR1 and CDR2 are SNHLY and FYNNEI. The CDR3 extends over 16 amino acids. CDR3 amino acids: CASSEGRDSLWNTIYF. CDR3 DNA sequence: TGTGCCAGCAGTGAGGGCCGGGACAGTCTTTGGAACACCATATATTTT. Full variable domain (outside the CDR3, taken from reference TRBV2 and TRBJ1-3): EPEVTQTPSHQVTQMGQEVILRCVPISNHLYFYWYRQILGQKVEFLVSFYNNEISEKSEIFDDQFSVERPDGSNFTLKIRSTKLEDSAMYFCASSEGRDSLWNTIYFGEGSWLTVV.

The chain has TRBV7-2 and TRBJ2-7, with D possibly being TRBD2 (6 bases). Germline V gene data show CDR1 as SGHTA and CDR2 as FQGNSA. This CDR3 is built from 13 residues. Between the trimmed V and J ends, which lost 5 bases and 6 bases, there was a span of 14 bases. CDR3 sequence reads: CASSPDYSGEQYF. DNA of the CDR3: TGTGCCAGCAGCCCGGACTATAGCGGCGAGCAGTACTTC. Complete variable domain (other parts from reference TRBV7-2 and TRBJ2-7): GAGVSQSPSNKVTEKGKDVELRCDPISGHTALYWYRQSLGQGLEFLIYFQGNSAPDKSGLPSDRFSAERTGGSVSTLTIQRTQQEDSAVYLCASSPDYSGEQYFGPGTRLTVT.

This clone was seen just once. The chain is built from TRBV5-4 and TRBJ1-2; 8 bases line up with TRBD1. Germline CDR1 is SGHNT and CDR2 is YYREEE (reference sequence). The CDR3 is 15 residues long. The V gene end was trimmed by 3 bases and the J gene end by 0 bases; junction bases not matched to a gene: 4. CDR3 sequence (DNA): TGTGCCAGCAGCTGGGGGACAGGTTCTAACTATGGCTACACCTTC. It specifies CASSWGTGSNYGYTF.

This clone came up a few times. V and J are TRBV5-6 and TRBJ1-2; possible D gene TRBD1, 5 bases. From germline, CDR1 is SGHDT and CDR2 YYEEEE. Trimming stripped 4 bases from V and 4 bases from J, with 14 bases between. The CDR3 runs to 14 residues. CDR3 in DNA: TGTGCCAGCAGCCTCGGGACTACCTTCTATGGCTACACCTTC. This codes for CASSLGTTFYGYTF.

This clone has just one count. The rearrangement uses TRBV13 and TRBJ1-4, with a weak D call TRBD1 (5 bases). This CDR3 region has 15 residues. CDR1 and CDR2 (germline): PRHDT, FYEKMQ (reference sequence). V shed 4 bases and J shed 8 bases, with 17 bases lying between them. CDR3 nucleotide sequence: TGTGCCAGCAGCTCAGGGTGGGGGGTAGGAGAAAAACTGTTTTTT. Translated, it gives CASSSGWGVGEKLFF.

V and J are TRBV7-9 and TRBJ2-7; TRBD1 is a possible D gene (5 bases). The V end lost 1 base, the J end lost 3 bases, and 7 bases lay between the germline ends. CDR3 length equals 13 residues. Germline CDR1 reads SEHNR; CDR2 reads FQNEAQ (reference sequence). The CDR3 DNA is TGTGCCAGCAGCTTAGACGGACACTACGAGCAGTACTTC. Its translation: CASSLDGHYEQYF.

J is TRBJ2-7 and V is TRBV25-1; 10 bases align to TRBD1. With V trimmed by 0 bases and J by 3 bases, 5 bases remained unmatched. The CDR3 extends over 16 amino acids. Germline loops: CDR1 MGHDK, CDR2 SYGVNS. CDR3 sequence: CASSEYETGGIYEQYF. In DNA, the CDR3 is TGTGCCAGCAGTGAATACGAGACAGGGGGCATCTACGAGCAGTACTTC.

In DNA form, the CDR3 reads TGCAGTGCTAGTTGGAGGGTGGAGCAGTACTTC. Amino acid sequence: CSASWRVEQYF. The genes are TRBV20-1 and TRBJ2-7; D possibly corresponds to TRBD2 (6 bases). The CDR3 consists of 11 residues. CDR1 is DFQATT, CDR2 SNEGSKA, per germline (reference sequence). V was trimmed by 3 bases and J by 7 bases, leaving 10 bases between them.

The gene calls are TRBV5-1 and TRBJ2-7; 7 bases map to TRBD1. V trimming: 1 base; J trimming: 0 bases; junction bases outside the gene matches: 4. Looked up from germline, CDR1 is SGHRS and CDR2 is YFSETQ. There are 15 residues in the CDR3. CDR3 sequence reads: CASSLTGDLSYEQYF. The CDR3 DNA is TGCGCCAGCAGCTTGACAGGGGACCTCTCCTACGAGCAGTACTTC.

The chain uses TRBV12-5 and TRBJ1-5; D perhaps matches TRBD1 (5 bases). The CDR3 sequence is 14 residues long. V lost 2 bases, J lost 5 bases, and 10 bases lay in between. Germline CDR1 and CDR2: LGHNT and FRNRAP. CDR3 bases: TGTGCTAGTGGTTTGTCAGGGTACGATCAGCCCCAGCATTTT. Its translation is CASGLSGYDQPQHF.

This clone has only one observation. The chain uses TRBV6-1 and TRBJ2-5; D may be TRBD2 (6 bases). The V gene lost 0 bases and the J gene lost 7 bases, with 12 bases spanning the gap. CDR3 length: 14 amino acids. Germline loops: CDR1 MNHNS, CDR2 SASEGT. CDR3 in DNA: TGTGCCAGCAGTGAAGCATGGCAGGGAGGGACCCAGTACTTC. Encoded protein: CASSEAWQGGTQYF.

In this sample, this clone turned up once. Other DNA sequences of this sample code for an identical CDR3. J is TRBJ2-7 and V is TRBV5-1; tentatively, D is TRBD1 (5 bases). The germline V and J ends were trimmed by 0 bases and 1 base, with 8 bases remaining between them. The CDR3 is made up of 14 amino acids. CDR1 is SGHRS, CDR2 YFSETQ, per germline. The CDR3 DNA follows: TGCGCCAGCAGCTTGGGTGGGGCATCCTACGAGCAGTACTTC. Its translation is CASSLGGASYEQYF. Together with reference TRBV5-1 and TRBJ2-7, the CDR3 gives the full variable domain: KAGVTQTPRYLIKTRGQQVTLSCSPISGHRSVSWYQQTPGQGLQFLFEYFSETQRNKGNFPGRFSGRQFSNSRSEMNVSTLELGDSALYLCASSLGGASYEQYFGPGTRLTVT.

J is TRBJ2-7 and V is TRBV7-2; 9 bases fit TRBD2. CDR3 size: 14 residues. Germline V gene sequence: CDR1 SGHTA, CDR2 FQGNSA. V gave up 3 bases and J gave up 5 bases; unmatched junction bases: 5. The DNA for the CDR3 is TGTGCCAGCAGCTTGCGGGCTAGCGGGGACGAGCAGTACTTC. Translating it yields CASSLRASGDEQYF.

The chain is built from TRBV4-2 and TRBJ2-7; 8 bases align to TRBD2. Looked up from germline, CDR1 is LGHNA and CDR2 is YNFKEQ. V was clipped by 0 bases and J by 0 bases; unmatched bases: 1. CDR3 size: 15 residues. In DNA form, the CDR3 reads TGTGCCAGCAGCCAAGATCGGGGGGGCTCCTACGAGCAGTACTTC. Translation: CASSQDRGGSYEQYF.

Remarks on this clone: Sequence at one end of the junction differs from germline and may be a read error. The chain combines TRBV6-5 with TRBJ1-5; no reliable D call. There are 12 residues in the CDR3. Germline V lookup: CDR1 MNHEY, CDR2 SVGAGI. This chain's CDR3 is CASSEKTKAMDF. CDR3 nucleotides: TGTGCCAGCAGTGAAAAGACAAAGGCCATGGATTTT.

The J gene is TRBJ2-3, the V gene TRBV6-4, with a possible D match to TRBD1 (6 bases). Germline CDR1 is MRHNA and CDR2 is SNTAGT. The CDR3 contains 16 residues. Trimming took off 5 bases at V and 3 bases at J, with 18 bases between the two ends. CDR3 protein: CASSRTTGSGTDTQYF. In DNA, the CDR3 is TGTGCCAGCAGTAGGACGACAGGATCTGGTACAGATACGCAGTATTTT.

This chain uses TRBV4-1 with TRBJ2-2; 8 bases align to TRBD1. Germline lookup yields CDR1 MGHRA and CDR2 YSYEKL. This CDR3 comprises 15 residues. The V gene end was trimmed by 4 bases and the J gene end by 3 bases; junction bases not matched to a gene: 4. CDR3 sequence: CASSPTGGYTGELFF. Here the CDR3 DNA reads TGCGCCAGCAGCCCCACAGGGGGTTACACCGGGGAGCTGTTTTTT.

This clone occurred once. The chain recombines TRBV10-3 with TRBJ1-1; 7 nucleotides agree with TRBD1. The CDR3 sequence is 14 residues long. The V gene's germline CDR1 is ENHRY and CDR2 SYGVKD. J was trimmed by 6 bases and V by 6 bases; bases with no gene match: 10. The CDR3 protein is CAIRPGQEGAEAFF. CDR3 nucleotide sequence: TGTGCCATCAGACCTGGACAGGAGGGCGCTGAAGCTTTCTTT.

The chain has TRBV12-2 and TRBJ2-2; the D call of TRBD2 is as the table states it, not checked on the DNA. TRBV12-2 constitutes a pseudogene. The CDR3 is 17 amino acids. CDR3 in amino acids: CASRLVVSGSPDGELFF. The CDR3 region has the DNA TGTGCAAGTCGCTTAGTGGTTAGCGGGTCCCCTGACGGGGAGCTGTTTTTT.